This T cell receptor beta chain was sequenced during a study of blood T cell repertoires in COVID-19. Whole-study context: PBMCs, B-cell-depleted T cells, or T cells provided the cDNA or gDNA that made up the material.

CDR3 size: 11 residues. Trimming took off 7 bases at V and 4 bases at J, with 5 bases between the two ends. Per the authors' pipeline: Counts of nucleated cells, estimated from reference gene primer amplification, were obtained. Generated by immunoSEQ multiplex PCR, the TCRdb table keeps only in-frame clones and is missing some. V, J and clone size reflect that table, while D and trimming were determined from the DNA. The top ten clones hold 11% of a sample with over 70,000 clones, approximately 88% of them seen once. The source is an elderly man with acute or convalescent COVID-19. The specimen sequenced was peripheral blood. V is TRBV12-3 or TRBV12-4 and J is TRBJ1-3; unclear D gene. The CDR3 here is CASNYGNTIYF. The CDR3, as DNA: TGTGCCAGCAACTACGGAAACACCATATATTTT.